This passage covers 16 T cell receptor beta chains from one sample sequenced in a study of blood T cell repertoires in COVID-19. The repertoire was sequenced with immunoSEQ multiplex PCR; TCRdb's copy has only in-frame clones and lacks some. Seen here are 79,000 or so clones, approximately 87% observed once, and the top ten hold more than 1%. Sample: peripheral blood. The source is a human donor in a cohort sampled during active COVID-19.

In DNA, the CDR3 is TGCGCCAGTAGCGCTACGGGCGGGGGCTCCTACAATGAGCAGTTCTTC. Its translation is CASSATGGGSYNEQFF. This chain joins TRBV4-1 and TRBJ2-1; 7 bases map to TRBD2. The CDR3 spans 16 residues. Germline V lookup: CDR1 MGHRA, CDR2 YSYEKL. V lost 9 bases to trimming and J lost 0 bases; unmatched junction nucleotides: 11.

This chain links TRBV24-1 with TRBJ2-2; D uncertain. V was clipped by 10 bases and J by 1 base, with 15 bases between them. Per germline, CDR1 KGHDR and CDR2 SFDVKD. The CDR3 totals 15 residues. Here the CDR3 DNA reads TGTGCCACTAAAGATGGAGCTGGGAACACCGGGGAGCTGTTTTTT. Its protein is CATKDGAGNTGELFF.

This chain uses TRBV6-5 with TRBJ2-1; 7 bases are shared with TRBD2. After removal of 4 bases from V and 13 bases from J, the junction contained 13 bases not matched to a gene. Germline V gene sequence: CDR1 MNHEY, CDR2 SVGAGI. The CDR3 extends over 14 amino acids. The CDR3 sequence: CASSSGLVVPEQFF. The CDR3 DNA follows: TGTGCCAGCAGTTCCGGACTAGTGGTTCCCGAACAGTTCTTC.

The V gene is TRBV27, the J gene TRBJ1-1; D perhaps matches TRBD1 (5 bases). The germline V and J ends were trimmed by 5 bases and 1 base, with 17 bases remaining between them. The germline gives CDR1 MNHEY, CDR2 SMNVEV (reference sequence). This CDR3 region has 16 residues. CDR3 sequence reads: CASSPRPGLPNTEAFF. The DNA of the CDR3 is TGTGCCAGCAGTCCTCGTCCGGGACTCCCGAACACTGAAGCTTTCTTT.

The gene calls are TRBV6-6 and TRBJ2-1, with D maybe TRBD2 (7 bases). Germline CDR1 MNHNY, CDR2 SVGAGI (reference sequence). The CDR3 is 16 residues long. V was trimmed by 10 bases and J by 9 bases, leaving 28 bases between them. The CDR3, as DNA: TGTGCCATTAAGCCCGGGGGGCTAGCGAGGGACCGTGAGCAGTTCTTC. Residues: CAIKPGGLARDREQFF.

V usage is TRBV5-1 and J usage is TRBJ2-1; weak D call: TRBD1 (5 bases). In germline, CDR1 is SGHRS, CDR2 YFSETQ. The CDR3 totals 14 residues. V was clipped by 0 bases and J by 5 bases, with 9 bases between them. The CDR3 DNA sequence: TGCGCCAGCAGCTTGGGGGGCTCTGACAATGAGCAGTTCTTC. It yields the protein CASSLGGSDNEQFF.

The chain uses TRBV30 and TRBJ2-5; 9 positions agree with TRBD1. The germline CDR1 and CDR2 sequences are GTSNPN and SVGIG (reference sequence). V lost 0 bases to trimming and J lost 2 bases; unmatched junction nucleotides: 7. The CDR3 has 16 residues. The CDR3 here is CAWSVLGQGQQETQYF. The CDR3 DNA reads TGTGCCTGGAGTGTACTTGGACAGGGGCAACAAGAGACCCAGTACTTC.

The chain links TRBV5-5 to TRBJ2-7; the match to TRBD1 covers 10 bases. Germline CDR1 is SGHKS and CDR2 is YYEKEE (reference sequence). J was trimmed by 5 bases and V by 4 bases; bases with no gene match: 9. The CDR3 runs 15 residues. CDR3 amino acids: CASSHQGTGVNEQYF. The DNA of the CDR3 is TGTGCCAGCAGCCACCAAGGGACAGGGGTCAACGAGCAGTACTTC. The variable domain in full, completed from reference TRBV5-5 and TRBJ2-7, reads DAGVTQSPTHLIKTRGQQVTLRCSPISGHKSVSWYQQVLGQGPQFIFQYYEKEERGRGNFPDRFSARQFPNYSSELNVNALLLGDSALYLCASSHQGTGVNEQYFGPGTRLTVT.

The chain uses TRBV5-4 and TRBJ1-2, with D possibly matching TRBD1 (5 bases). This CDR3 is built from 14 residues. The V end was cut by 2 bases, the J end by 4 bases, with 12 bases between. Germline V gives CDR1 SGHNT, CDR2 YYREEE (reference sequence). CDR3 in amino acids: CASSFGGEGYGYTF. The CDR3 bases are TGTGCCAGCAGCTTCGGGGGGGAGGGCTATGGCTACACCTTC.

The chain has TRBV30 and TRBJ2-4; D gene ambiguous. V lost 5 bases, J lost 7 bases, and 9 bases lay in between. There are 11 residues in the CDR3. CDR1 is GTSNPN and CDR2 is SVGIG in the germline V gene (reference sequence). CDR3 residues: CAWGAVNIQYF. Written as DNA, the CDR3 is TGTGCCTGGGGAGCAGTGAACATTCAGTACTTC.

The chain couples TRBV28 to TRBJ1-2; D unresolved. CDR3 length: 17 residues. Germline V CDR1 and CDR2: MDHEN, SYDVKM. Trimming removed 4 bases from V and 3 bases from J, with 21 bases in between. Here the CDR3 DNA reads TGTGCCAGCAGTTCCTTCCCCCTGGGAGGAAGGGACTATGGCTACACCTTC. Protein: CASSSFPLGGRDYGYTF.

V is TRBV5-1 and J is TRBJ2-5; 8 positions agree with TRBD1. The CDR3 totals 14 residues. Germline V CDR1 and CDR2: SGHRS, YFSETQ. V lost 6 bases and J lost 2; bases outside the gene matches: 6. CDR3 sequence: CASTSQGAQETQYF. For the CDR3, the DNA is TGCGCCAGCACTTCTCAGGGGGCGCAAGAGACCCAGTACTTC.

The V and J genes are TRBV5-4 and TRBJ2-3; 8 bases agree with TRBD2. With 10 bases clipped from V and 6 bases from J, the junction kept 16 bases outside the gene matches. There are 15 residues in the CDR3. The germline gives CDR1 SGHNT, CDR2 YYREEE (reference sequence). In DNA form, the CDR3 reads TGTGCCCTCTCATCCGGGACTAGACTTACGGATACGCAGTATTTT. It yields the protein CALSSGTRLTDTQYF.

The chain employs TRBV3-1 (or the pseudogene TRBV3-2) and TRBJ1-3; D is undetermined. CDR1 and CDR2 (germline): LGHDT, YNNKEL (reference sequence). Trimming left V 4 bases short and J 0 bases short, with 10 bases between. This CDR3 comprises 15 residues. The CDR3 spells CASSLGGSSGNTIYF. The CDR3 bases are TGTGCCAGCAGCCTGGGAGGGAGCTCTGGAAACACCATATATTTT.

This sequence joins TRBV30 and TRBJ2-1; D possibly corresponds to TRBD1 (5 bases). V was pared by 1 base and J by 10 bases, with 11 bases between. The CDR3 runs to 12 residues. Germline values: CDR1 GTSNPN, CDR2 SVGIG (reference sequence). The CDR3 sequence: CAWSGLGQEQFF. The DNA of the CDR3 is TGTGCCTGGAGTGGGCTAGGACAAGAGCAGTTCTTC.

The chain employs TRBV18 and TRBJ2-4, with TRBD1 matching over 7 bases. The ends lost 3 bases at V and 7 bases at J; junction bases unmatched: 15. This CDR3 contains 17 residues. Germline CDR1 KGHSH, CDR2 LQKENI. The CDR3 sequence is CASSPNSPGTDLNIQYF. CDR3 coding DNA: TGTGCCAGCTCACCCAATTCACCCGGGACAGACTTGAACATTCAGTACTTC.